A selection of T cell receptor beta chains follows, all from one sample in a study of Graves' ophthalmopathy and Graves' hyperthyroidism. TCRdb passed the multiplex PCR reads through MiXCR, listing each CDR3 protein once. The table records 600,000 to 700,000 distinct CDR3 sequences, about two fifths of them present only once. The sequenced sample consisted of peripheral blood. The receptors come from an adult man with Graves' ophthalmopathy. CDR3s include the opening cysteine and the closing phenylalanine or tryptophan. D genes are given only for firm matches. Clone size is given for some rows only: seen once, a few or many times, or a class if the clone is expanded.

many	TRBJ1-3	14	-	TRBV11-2	TGTGCCAGCAGCTTGAGTGGGTCCGGAAACACCATATATTTT	CASSLSGSGNTIYF
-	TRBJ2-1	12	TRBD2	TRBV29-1	TGCAGCGTTGTGACTAGCGGTAATGAGCAGTTCTTC	CSVVTSGNEQFF
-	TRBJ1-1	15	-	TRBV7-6	TGTGCCAGCAGCCTAACCCAGACAGCCCTAACTGAAGCCTTCTTT	CASSLTQTALTEAFF
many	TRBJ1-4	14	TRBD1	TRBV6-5	TGTGCCAGCAGTCCAGACAGGGAAGGAGAAAAACTGTTTTTT	CASSPDREGEKLFF
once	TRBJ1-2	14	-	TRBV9	TGTGCCAGCAGCGGTACTACGGGCAATCGTGGCTACACCTTC	CASSGTTGNRGYTF
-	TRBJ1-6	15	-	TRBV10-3	TGTGCCATCAGTGAAGGGTCATCCACGAATTCACCCCTCCACTTT	CAISEGSSTNSPLHF
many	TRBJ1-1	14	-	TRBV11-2	TGTGCCAGCAACTTACAGGAGTGGGGCACTGAAGCTTTCTTT	CASNLQEWGTEAFF
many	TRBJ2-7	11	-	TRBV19	TGTGCCAGTAGTATAGAACACGAGCAGTACTTC	CASSIEHEQYF
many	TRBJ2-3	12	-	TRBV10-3	TGTGCCATCCGTGAGGGGTCGGATACGCAGTATTTT	CAIREGSDTQYF
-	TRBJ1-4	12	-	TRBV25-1	TGTGCTAGCGGCCAGTTAAATGAAAAACTGTTTTTT	CASGQLNEKLFF
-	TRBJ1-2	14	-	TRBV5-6	TGTGCCAGCAGCTTGGTACGGAGCGACTATGGCTACACCTTC	CASSLVRSDYGYTF
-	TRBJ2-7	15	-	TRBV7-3	TGTGCCAGCAGCCCAGGCATCTGGGGATCATACGAGCAGTACTTC	CASSPGIWGSYEQYF
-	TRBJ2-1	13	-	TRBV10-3	TGTGCCACCAGGGGTGGGGTAATCGATGAGCAGTTCTTC	CATRGGVIDEQFF
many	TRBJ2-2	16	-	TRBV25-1	TGTGCCAGCAGTTACTCCAGGGTAGCGAACACCGGGGAGCTGTTTTTT	CASSYSRVANTGELFF
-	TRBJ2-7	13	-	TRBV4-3	TGCGCCAGCAGCCAAGATATGAGCTACGAGCAGTACTTC	CASSQDMSYEQYF
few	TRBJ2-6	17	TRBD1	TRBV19	TGTGCCAGCTCACCAAGGACAGGGGATTATGGGGCCAACGTCCTGACTTTC	CASSPRTGDYGANVLTF
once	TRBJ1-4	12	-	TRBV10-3	TGTGCCAGCAGACTTTCGACGGCGAAACTGTTTTTT	CASRLSTAKLFF
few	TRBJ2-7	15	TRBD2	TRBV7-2	TGTGCCAGCAGCTCCATCCCGGGACTAGGGACCGAGCAGTACTTC	CASSSIPGLGTEQYF
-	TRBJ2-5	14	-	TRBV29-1	TGCAGCTTGGCCTCGCAGGGCGCACAAGAGACCCAGTACTTC	CSLASQGAQETQYF
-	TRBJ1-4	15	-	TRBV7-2	TGTGCCAGTAGTATCATCCCTGGGGCAGGCGGGGGTCTGTTTTTT	CASSIIPGAGGGLFF
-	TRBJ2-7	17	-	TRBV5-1	TGCGCCAGCAGCTTGTATTTTTCGGGGACGAGGCAATACGAGCAGTACTTC	CASSLYFSGTRQYEQYF
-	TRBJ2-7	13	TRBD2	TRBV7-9	TGTGCCAGCAGCTCCGCAGCGGGAAACGAGCAGTACTTC	CASSSAAGNEQYF
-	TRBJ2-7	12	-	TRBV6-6	TGTGCCAGCCGACGGAACTCCTACGAGCAGTACTTC	CASRRNSYEQYF
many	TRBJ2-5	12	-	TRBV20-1	TGCAGGACCGACAGGAGCCAAGAGACCCAGTACTTC	CRTDRSQETQYF
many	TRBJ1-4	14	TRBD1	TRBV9	TGTGCCAGCAGCGCCGACAGGGGGGTAGGAAAACTGTTTTTT	CASSADRGVGKLFF
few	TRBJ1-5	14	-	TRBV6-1	TGTGCCAGCAGCAAGGGCCCGGCGGAACAGCCCCAGCATTTT	CASSKGPAEQPQHF
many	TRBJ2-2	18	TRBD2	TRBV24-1	TGTGCCACCACCGCGGGACTAGCGGGAGAAGGGTACACCGGGGAGCTGTTTTTT	CATTAGLAGEGYTGELFF
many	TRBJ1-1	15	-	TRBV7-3	TGTGCCAGCAGCTTAACGGCAGACCTGAACACTGAAGCTTTCTTT	CASSLTADLNTEAFF
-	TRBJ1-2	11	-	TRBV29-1	TGCAGCTTAGCCCAGGGCTATGGCTACACCTTC	CSLAQGYGYTF
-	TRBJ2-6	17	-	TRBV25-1	TGTGCCAGCAGTTCCGCAGGGGGGCTTGCTGGGGCCAACGTCCTGACTTTC	CASSSAGGLAGANVLTF
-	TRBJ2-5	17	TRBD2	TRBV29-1	TGCAGCGTTGATGGAAGCGGAGGGCGGGGGAACATCGAGACCCAGTACTTC	CSVDGSGGRGNIETQYF
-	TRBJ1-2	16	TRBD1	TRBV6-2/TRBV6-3	TGTGCCAGCAGTTACCCCCGGACAGGGAGTAACTATGGCTACACCTTC	CASSYPRTGSNYGYTF
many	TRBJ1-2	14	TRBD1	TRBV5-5	TGTGCCAGCAGCTTAGACAGGGTCTCCTATGGCTACACCTTC	CASSLDRVSYGYTF
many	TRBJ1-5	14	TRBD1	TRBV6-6	TGTGCCAGCAGTCTCGACAGGGGCGGACAGCCCCAGCATTTT	CASSLDRGGQPQHF
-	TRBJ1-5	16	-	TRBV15	TGTGCCATCAGCAGGGACCCACCAGGGACCAATCAGCCCCAGCATTTT	CAISRDPPGTNQPQHF
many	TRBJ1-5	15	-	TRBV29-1	TGCAGCGGCATTATCCTATCGGGGGGCAGATTGACCCAGCATTTT	CSGIILSGGRLTQHF
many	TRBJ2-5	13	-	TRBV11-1	TGTGCCAGCAGCTTGAGCAGTAAAGAGACCCAGTACTTC	CASSLSSKETQYF
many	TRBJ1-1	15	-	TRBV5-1	TGCGCCAGCAGCCACCCTGGACAAATGAACACTGAAGCTTTCTTT	CASSHPGQMNTEAFF
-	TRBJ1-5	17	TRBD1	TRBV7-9	TGTGCCAGCAGCTCATTGAACCCGGGACAGGAAAATCAGCCCCAGCATTTT	CASSSLNPGQENQPQHF
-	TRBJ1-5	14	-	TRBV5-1	TGCGCCAGCAGCCCCCCCAGGCGCAATCAGCCCCAGCATTTT	CASSPPRRNQPQHF
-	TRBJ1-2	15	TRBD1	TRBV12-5	TGTGCTAGTGGTTTGGTACAGGGGTTTCGGTATGGCTACACCTTC	CASGLVQGFRYGYTF
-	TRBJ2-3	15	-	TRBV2	TGTGCCAGCAGTGAGGAGGGGACTAGCACAGATACGCAGTATTTT	CASSEEGTSTDTQYF
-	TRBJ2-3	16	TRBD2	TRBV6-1	TGTGCCAGCAGCCCTAGCGGGAGAGCTAGCACAGATACGCAGTATTTT	CASSPSGRASTDTQYF
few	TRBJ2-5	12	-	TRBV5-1	TGCGCCAGCAGCTTGGATGCGGAGACCCAGTACTTC	CASSLDAETQYF
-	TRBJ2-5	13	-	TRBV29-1	TGCAGCGTTGAAGAGACCGGGGCTGAGACCCAGTACTTC	CSVEETGAETQYF